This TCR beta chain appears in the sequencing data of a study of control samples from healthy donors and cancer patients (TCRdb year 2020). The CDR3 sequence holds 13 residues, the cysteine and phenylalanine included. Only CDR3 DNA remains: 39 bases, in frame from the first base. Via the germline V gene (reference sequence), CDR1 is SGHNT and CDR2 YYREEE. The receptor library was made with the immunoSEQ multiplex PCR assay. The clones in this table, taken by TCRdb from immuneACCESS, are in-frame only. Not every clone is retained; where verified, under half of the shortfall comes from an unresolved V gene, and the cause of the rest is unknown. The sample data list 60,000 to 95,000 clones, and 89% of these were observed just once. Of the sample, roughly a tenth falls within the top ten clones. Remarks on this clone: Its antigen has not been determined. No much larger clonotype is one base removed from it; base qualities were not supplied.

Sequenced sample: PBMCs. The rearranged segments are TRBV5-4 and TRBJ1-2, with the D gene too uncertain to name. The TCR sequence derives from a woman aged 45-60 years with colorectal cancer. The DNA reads TGTGCAATTTCCGGTCGGGCTGGCTATGGCTACACCTTC. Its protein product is CAISGRAGYGYTF. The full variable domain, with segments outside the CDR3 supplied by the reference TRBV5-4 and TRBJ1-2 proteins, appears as ETGVTQSPTHLIKTRGQQVTLRCSSQSGHNTVSWYQQALGQGPQFIFQYYREEENGRGNFPPRFSGLQFPNYSSELNVNALELDDSALYLCAISGRAGYGYTFGSGTRLTVV.